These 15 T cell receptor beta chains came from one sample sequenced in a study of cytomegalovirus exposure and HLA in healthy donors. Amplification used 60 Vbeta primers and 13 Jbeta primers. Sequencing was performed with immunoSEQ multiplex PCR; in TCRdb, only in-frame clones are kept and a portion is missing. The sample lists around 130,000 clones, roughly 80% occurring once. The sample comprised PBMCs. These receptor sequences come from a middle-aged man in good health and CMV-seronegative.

The CDR3 loop is CASSLDRDIPSGNTIYF. CDR3 bases: TGCGCCAGCAGCTTGGACCGGGACATCCCCTCTGGAAACACCATATATTTT. The V and J genes are TRBV5-1 and TRBJ1-3; the D gene is possibly TRBD1 (6 bases). Trimming left V 0 bases short and J 0 bases short, with 13 bases between. Germline CDR1 is SGHRS and CDR2 is YFSETQ. The CDR3 is 17 amino acids.

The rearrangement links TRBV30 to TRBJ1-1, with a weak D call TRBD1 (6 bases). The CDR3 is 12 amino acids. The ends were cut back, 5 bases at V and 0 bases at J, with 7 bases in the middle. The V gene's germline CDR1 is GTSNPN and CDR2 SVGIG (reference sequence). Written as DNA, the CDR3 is TGTGCCTGGGGACAGATGAACACTGAAGCTTTCTTT. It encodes CAWGQMNTEAFF.

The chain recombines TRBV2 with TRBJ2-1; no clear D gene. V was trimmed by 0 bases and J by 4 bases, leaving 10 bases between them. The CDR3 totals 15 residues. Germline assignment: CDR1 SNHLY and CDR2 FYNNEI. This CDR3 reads CASSEAEQNYNEQFF. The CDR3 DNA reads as TGTGCCAGCAGTGAAGCAGAACAGAATTACAATGAGCAGTTCTTC.

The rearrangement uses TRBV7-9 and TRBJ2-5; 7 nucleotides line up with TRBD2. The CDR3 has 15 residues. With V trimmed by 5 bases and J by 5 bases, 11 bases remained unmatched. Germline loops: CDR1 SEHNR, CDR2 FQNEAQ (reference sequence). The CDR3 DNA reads TGTGCCAGCAGCGATCCGGGACTACTTTGGGAGACCCAGTACTTC. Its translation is CASSDPGLLWETQYF.

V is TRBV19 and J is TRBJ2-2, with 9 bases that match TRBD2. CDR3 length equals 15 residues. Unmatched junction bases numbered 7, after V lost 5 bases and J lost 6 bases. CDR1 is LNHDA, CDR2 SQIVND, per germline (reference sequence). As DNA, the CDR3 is TGTGCCAGTAGTCTAGCGGGAATAGAGGCCGGGGAGCTGTTTTTT. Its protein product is CASSLAGIEAGELFF.

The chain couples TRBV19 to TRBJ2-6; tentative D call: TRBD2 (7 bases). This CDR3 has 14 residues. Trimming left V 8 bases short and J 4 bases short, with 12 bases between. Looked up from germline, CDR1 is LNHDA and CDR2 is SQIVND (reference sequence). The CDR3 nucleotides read TGTGCCAGTCAAGGGGGGGCGGGGGCCAACGTCCTGACTTTC. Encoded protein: CASQGGAGANVLTF.

CDR3 in DNA: TGTGCCAGCAGTCGGGCCGGGGAGCTGTTTTTT. Translated, it gives CASSRAGELFF. The J gene is TRBJ2-2, the V gene TRBV6-5; D uncertain. Trimming removed 5 bases at V and 6 bases at J, with 4 bases between. CDR3 length equals 11 residues. Germline assignment: CDR1 MNHEY and CDR2 SVGAGI.

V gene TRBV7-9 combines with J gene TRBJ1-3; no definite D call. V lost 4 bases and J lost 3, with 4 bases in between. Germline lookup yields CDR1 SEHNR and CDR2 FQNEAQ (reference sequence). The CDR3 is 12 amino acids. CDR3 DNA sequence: TGTGCCAGCAGCTCGGTTGGAAACACCATATATTTT. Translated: CASSSVGNTIYF.

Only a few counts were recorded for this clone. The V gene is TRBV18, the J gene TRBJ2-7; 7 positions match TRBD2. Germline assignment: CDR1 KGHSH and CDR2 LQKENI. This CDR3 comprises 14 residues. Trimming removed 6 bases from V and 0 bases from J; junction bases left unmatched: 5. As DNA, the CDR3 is TGTGCCAGCTCTTGGGGGGGATTCTCCTACGAGCAGTACTTC. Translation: CASSWGGFSYEQYF.

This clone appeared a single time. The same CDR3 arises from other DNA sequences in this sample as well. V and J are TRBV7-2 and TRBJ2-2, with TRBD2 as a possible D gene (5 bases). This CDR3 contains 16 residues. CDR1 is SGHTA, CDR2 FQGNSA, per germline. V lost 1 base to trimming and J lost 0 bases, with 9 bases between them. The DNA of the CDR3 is TGTGCCAGCAGCTTAGTCAGCGGTACGAACACCGGGGAGCTGTTTTTT. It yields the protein CASSLVSGTNTGELFF.

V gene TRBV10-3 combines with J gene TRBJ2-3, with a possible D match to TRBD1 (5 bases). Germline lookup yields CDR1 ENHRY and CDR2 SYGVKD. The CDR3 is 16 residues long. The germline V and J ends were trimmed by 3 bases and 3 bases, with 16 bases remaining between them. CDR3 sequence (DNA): TGTGCCATCAGTGACCGCAGGGTTGGGAATACAGATACGCAGTATTTT. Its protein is CAISDRRVGNTDTQYF.

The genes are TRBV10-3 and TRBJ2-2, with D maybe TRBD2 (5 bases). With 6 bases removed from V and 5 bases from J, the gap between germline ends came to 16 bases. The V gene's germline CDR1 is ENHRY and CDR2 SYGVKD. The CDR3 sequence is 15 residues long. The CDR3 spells CAISGSGSRTGELFF. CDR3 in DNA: TGTGCCATCAGCGGAAGCGGTTCGAGGACCGGGGAGCTGTTTTTT.

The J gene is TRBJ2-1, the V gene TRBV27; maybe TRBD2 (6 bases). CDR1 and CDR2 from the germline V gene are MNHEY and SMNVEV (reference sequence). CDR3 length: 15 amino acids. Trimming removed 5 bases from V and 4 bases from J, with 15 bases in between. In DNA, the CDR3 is TGTGCCAGCAGTATGGGCTGGGACTCTTACAATGAGCAGTTCTTC. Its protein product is CASSMGWDSYNEQFF.

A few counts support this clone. CDR3 region: CASSLAPEVKYEQYF. CDR3 coding DNA: TGTGCCAGCAGTTTGGCCCCGGAGGTGAAATACGAGCAGTACTTC. V gene TRBV27 combines with J gene TRBJ2-7; a weak D match, TRBD2 (5 bases). V was shortened by 3 bases and J by 4 bases, with 16 bases between the two germline ends. This CDR3 comprises 15 residues. CDR1 MNHEY and CDR2 SMNVEV come from the germline V gene (reference sequence).

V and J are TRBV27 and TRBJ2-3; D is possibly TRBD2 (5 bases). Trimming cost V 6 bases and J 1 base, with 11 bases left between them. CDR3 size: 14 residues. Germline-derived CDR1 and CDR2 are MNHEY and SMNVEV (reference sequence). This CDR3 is CASRTGLRTDTQYF. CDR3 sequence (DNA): TGTGCCAGCAGAACCGGACTCCGCACAGATACGCAGTATTTT.